What follows are 18 T cell receptor beta chains derived from one specimen sequenced in a study of blood T cell repertoires in COVID-19. The data were produced by immunoSEQ multiplex PCR, yet TCRdb's version contains in-frame clones alone and is incomplete. The data hold about 200,000 clones, with 86% observed a single time. Sequenced: PBMCs or T cells enriched from blood (not recorded which). The origin of the receptors is a man aged 40-50 years with acute COVID-19.

This CDR3 reads CAWSSGTGGSGNTIYF. The CDR3 DNA reads TGTGCCTGGAGTTCCGGGACAGGGGGGTCTGGAAACACCATATATTTT. The chain links TRBV30 to TRBJ1-3; 11 nucleotides agree with TRBD1. The V and J ends lost 2 bases and 1 base, in that order; junction bases with no gene match: 4. Germline V gene lookup returns CDR1 GTSNPN and CDR2 SVGIG (reference sequence). The CDR3 has 16 amino acids.

As concerns this clone: Other DNA sequences in the same sample also yield this CDR3. The genes are TRBV12-3 or TRBV12-4 and TRBJ2-2; D ambiguous. This CDR3 is 12 amino acids long. V was shortened by 5 bases and J by 1 base, with 2 bases between the two germline ends. The CDR3 region has the DNA TGTGCCAGCAGTCTGAACACCGGGGAGCTGTTTTTT. This gives the protein CASSLNTGELFF.

The rearrangement joins TRBV5-6 to TRBJ2-7; the match to TRBD2 covers 7 bases. CDR3 length equals 14 residues. V was clipped by 1 base and J by 1 base; unmatched bases: 2. CDR1 and CDR2 from the germline V gene are SGHDT and YYEEEE. The chain's CDR3 is CASSLRRESYEQYF. The CDR3 DNA reads TGTGCCAGCAGCTTGAGGCGGGAGTCCTACGAGCAGTACTTC.

The chain carries TRBV6-5 and TRBJ1-6; perhaps TRBD1 as D (6 bases). The CDR3 is 13 amino acids. Per the germline V gene, CDR1 is MNHEY and CDR2 is SVGAGI. CDR3 sequence (DNA): TGTGCGGTCAAGGGGGCCTATAATTCACCCCTCCACTTT. Translation: CAVKGAYNSPLHF.

This chain links TRBV28 with TRBJ1-1; 11 bases match TRBD1. Germline trimming cut 2 bases from V and 11 bases from J; bases unmatched to any gene: 7. Germline V gives CDR1 MDHEN, CDR2 SYDVKM. The CDR3 runs 14 residues. In DNA form, the CDR3 reads TGTGCCAGCAGTTTAGGTGGACAGGGGGCGGATGCTTTCTTT. Translation: CASSLGGQGADAFF.

The V and J genes are TRBV6-5 and TRBJ2-7; a weak D match, TRBD1 (7 bases). Germline loops: CDR1 MNHEY, CDR2 SVGAGI. The CDR3 contains 15 residues. V was cut by 2 bases and J by 0 bases, with 11 bases left in between. CDR3 in amino acids: CASSYGQGGSYEQYF. CDR3 sequence (DNA): TGTGCCAGCAGTTACGGCCAGGGGGGCTCCTACGAGCAGTACTTC.

This chain joins TRBV2 and TRBJ2-1; 10 bases line up with TRBD1. Trimming took 9 bases from V and 7 from J; bases not matched to a gene: 6. This CDR3 has 13 residues. CDR1 is SNHLY, CDR2 FYNNEI, per germline. CDR3 residues: CASAGQGINEQFF. The CDR3, as DNA: TGTGCCAGTGCGGGACAGGGGATAAATGAGCAGTTCTTC.

The chain has TRBV2 and TRBJ2-3, with 10 bases fitting TRBD1. The V and J ends lost 9 bases and 6 bases, in that order; junction bases with no gene match: 9. Germline V gene lookup returns CDR1 SNHLY and CDR2 FYNNEI. The CDR3 is 14 residues long. The CDR3: CARARGTGADTQYF. Written as DNA, the CDR3 is TGTGCCAGGGCGCGGGGGACAGGGGCCGATACGCAGTATTTT.

The chain carries TRBV30 and TRBJ1-2, with a weak D call TRBD1 (5 bases). The CDR3 extends over 11 amino acids. The V end was cut by 0 bases, the J end by 13 bases, with 12 bases between. CDR1 GTSNPN and CDR2 SVGIG come from the germline V gene (reference sequence). The CDR3, as DNA: TGTGCCTGGAGTGTACAGGTGGTCCGCACCTTC. The encoded protein is CAWSVQVVRTF.

The DNA for the CDR3 is TGTGCCAGCGAATTTCTGGCCGAACAAGAGACCCAGTACTTC. Amino acid sequence: CASEFLAEQETQYF. The chain carries TRBV3-1 (or the pseudogene TRBV3-2) and TRBJ2-5; D gene ambiguous. CDR1 and CDR2 from the germline V gene are LGHDT and YNNKEL (reference sequence). Trimming left V 8 bases short and J 2 bases short, with 15 bases between. The CDR3 length is 14 residues.

This sequence joins TRBV9 and TRBJ1-3; D is perhaps TRBD1 (5 bases). Germline V CDR1 and CDR2: SGDLS, YYNGEE. The length of the CDR3 is 14 residues. V was shortened by 3 bases and J by 0 bases, with 7 bases between the two germline ends. The CDR3 protein is CASSADNSGNTIYF. Written as DNA, the CDR3 is TGTGCCAGCAGCGCGGACAACTCTGGAAACACCATATATTTT.

The chain recombines TRBV2 with TRBJ2-5; no firm D call. With 8 bases removed from V and 3 bases from J, the gap between germline ends came to 7 bases. CDR3 length: 11 amino acids. Germline CDR1 is SNHLY and CDR2 is FYNNEI. The CDR3 loop reads CASGVKETQYF. As DNA, the CDR3 is TGTGCCAGCGGTGTAAAAGAGACCCAGTACTTC.

The chain combines TRBV28 with TRBJ2-7; 9 bases agree with TRBD2. The CDR3 runs to 11 residues. Losses at the gene ends were 8 bases for V and 5 bases for J; bases not matched to a gene: 1. Germline V lookup: CDR1 MDHEN, CDR2 SYDVKM. CDR3 sequence: CASAGGNEQYF. The CDR3 region has the DNA TGTGCCAGCGCGGGGGGGAACGAGCAGTACTTC.

The chain combines TRBV6-2 or TRBV6-3 with TRBJ1-5; 9 bases are a match to TRBD1. This CDR3 has 18 residues. The ends lost 2 bases at V and 6 bases at J; junction bases unmatched: 14. CDR1 MNHEY and CDR2 SVGEGT come from the germline V gene. The CDR3 nucleotides are TGTGCCAGCAGTTACCCTACTAACCCCGGGACAGGGACTCAGCCCCAGCATTTT. Protein sequence: CASSYPTNPGTGTQPQHF.

The rearrangement links TRBV24-1 to TRBJ2-7; D is possibly TRBD2 (6 bases). The CDR3 has 13 residues. V lost 5 bases, J lost 2 bases, and 9 bases lay in between. The germline CDR1 and CDR2 sequences are KGHDR and SFDVKD. CDR3 DNA sequence: TGTGCCACCAGTGGGGGGGTTCCCTACGAGCAGTACTTC. This gives the protein CATSGGVPYEQYF.

The gene calls are TRBV7-2 and TRBJ2-2; D call uncertain. The length of the CDR3 is 14 residues. Looked up from germline, CDR1 is SGHTA and CDR2 is FQGNSA. Deletions cut 5 bases from V and 4 bases from J, with 11 bases between. For the CDR3, the DNA is TGTGCCAGCAGCCCAATTTTGTCCACCGGGGAGCTGTTTTTT. This translates into CASSPILSTGELFF.

The chain uses TRBV2 and TRBJ1-1; D is undetermined. This CDR3 has 12 amino acids. V gave up 7 bases and J gave up 5 bases, with 11 bases separating them. The germline gives CDR1 SNHLY, CDR2 FYNNEI. In DNA form, the CDR3 reads TGTGCCAGCAAACCTCGTCAGACTGAAGCTTTCTTT. It translates to CASKPRQTEAFF. The full variable domain, its missing parts supplied by reference TRBV2 and TRBJ1-1, is EPEVTQTPSHQVTQMGQEVILRCVPISNHLYFYWYRQILGQKVEFLVSFYNNEISEKSEIFDDQFSVERPDGSNFTLKIRSTKLEDSAMYFCASKPRQTEAFFGQGTRLTVV.

Regarding this clone: Other DNA sequences in this sample translate to the same CDR3. The rearrangement joins TRBV7-9 to TRBJ1-6; D is ambiguous. Germline V lookup: CDR1 SEHNR, CDR2 FQNEAQ (reference sequence). Trimming cost V 3 bases and J 7 bases, with 7 bases left between them. The CDR3 is 13 amino acids. In nucleotides, the CDR3 is TGTGCCAGCAGCTTGACGGGGAATTCACCCCTCCACTTT. Translating gives CASSLTGNSPLHF.